The 29 T cell receptor beta chains below were found in one sample sequenced in a study of control samples from healthy donors and cancer patients. The table came from immunoSEQ multiplex PCR; TCRdb's copy has only in-frame clones and leaves some out. The sample consists of about 150,000 clones, roughly 93% of them appearing once. Sequencing was carried out using blood. All receptors derive from a man aged 18 to 30 in good health.

J is TRBJ1-1 and V is TRBV10-3; D uncertain. Trimming took off 2 bases at V and 0 bases at J, with 7 bases between the two ends. The CDR3 length is 14 residues. CDR1 ENHRY and CDR2 SYGVKD come from the germline V gene. The CDR3 nucleotides are TGTGCCATCAGTGAGCCGACACTGAACACTGAAGCTTTCTTT. Encoded protein: CAISEPTLNTEAFF.

The sample holds one count of this clone. The chain couples TRBV27 to TRBJ2-2; D is ambiguous. Germline CDR1 MNHEY, CDR2 SMNVEV (reference sequence). This CDR3 has 12 amino acids. V shed 5 bases and J shed 2 bases, with 3 bases lying between them. The CDR3, as DNA: TGTGCCAGCAGTCCAAACACCGGGGAGCTGTTTTTT. This sequence encodes CASSPNTGELFF.

The J gene is TRBJ1-2, the V gene TRBV12-3 or TRBV12-4; D is uncertain. Trimming pared 8 bases from V and 6 bases from J, leaving 13 bases between. This CDR3 has 12 amino acids. CDR3 nucleotides: TGTGCCAGCGCACCTGTTGGGAATGGCTACACCTTC. Protein product: CASAPVGNGYTF.

This sequence joins TRBV7-9 and TRBJ1-5; D gene ambiguous. The V gene's germline CDR1 is SEHNR and CDR2 FQNEAQ (reference sequence). Trimming removed 2 bases at V and 1 base at J, with 0 bases between. The length of the CDR3 is 12 residues. CDR3 loop: CASSLSNQPQHF. Here the CDR3 DNA reads TGTGCCAGCAGCTTAAGCAATCAGCCCCAGCATTTT.

This clone occurred once. The chain carries TRBV23-1 and TRBJ2-7; D ambiguous. TRBV23-1 is an ORF, with its function uncertain. CDR3 length: 13 residues. V lost 4 bases and J lost 0, with 7 bases in between. The CDR3 DNA reads as TGCGCCAGCAGTCGAGGCCGCTCCTACGAGCAGTACTTC. Translated: CASSRGRSYEQYF.

The chain links TRBV7-2 to TRBJ2-3, with 7 positions matching TRBD1. The CDR3 contains 17 residues. After removal of 4 bases from V and 2 bases from J, the junction contained 12 bases not matched to a gene. Germline V gene sequence: CDR1 SGHTA, CDR2 FQGNSA. This chain's CDR3 is CASSYLSTGASTDTQYF. CDR3 sequence (DNA): TGTGCCAGCAGCTATCTAAGCACAGGGGCTTCCACAGATACGCAGTATTTT.

This clone was found once. CDR3 nucleotides: TGTGCCAGCAGCGTAGAGGGGGGGGACACAGATACGCAGTATTTT. This gives the protein CASSVEGGDTDTQYF. This chain joins TRBV9 and TRBJ2-3; D is perhaps TRBD2 (7 bases). The germline gives CDR1 SGDLS, CDR2 YYNGEE. This CDR3 spans 15 amino acids. Trimming stripped 0 bases from V and 2 bases from J, with 10 bases between. Full variable domain (remainder filled in from reference TRBV9 and TRBJ2-3): DSGVTQTPKHLITATGQRVTLRCSPRSGDLSVYWYQQSLDQGLQFLIQYYNGEERAKGNILERFSAQQFPDLHSELNLSSLELGDSALYFCASSVEGGDTDTQYFGPGTRLTVL.

The V gene is TRBV5-1, the J gene TRBJ2-3; D call uncertain. Trimming removed 0 bases at V and 6 bases at J, with 11 bases between. CDR1 is SGHRS, CDR2 YFSETQ, per germline. The length of the CDR3 is 14 residues. CDR3 nucleotide sequence: TGCGCCAGCAGCTTGGTAGTTCGGGCGGATACGCAGTATTTT. It translates to CASSLVVRADTQYF.

The chain couples TRBV7-2 to TRBJ1-3, with D unresolved. The germline V gene encodes CDR1 SGHTA and CDR2 FQGNSA. This CDR3 is 13 amino acids long. Trimming pared 5 bases from V and 7 bases from J, leaving 12 bases between. This chain's CDR3 is CASSPPAANTIYF. DNA of the CDR3: TGTGCCAGCAGCCCCCCGGCGGCCAACACCATATATTTT.

V gene TRBV27 combines with J gene TRBJ1-1, with unresolved D. Germline CDR1 is MNHEY and CDR2 is SMNVEV (reference sequence). The CDR3 contains 13 residues. V lost 7 bases to trimming and J lost 2 bases, with 11 bases between them. In DNA form, the CDR3 reads TGTGCCAGCAAGTTCGGGAGAAACACTGAAGCTTTCTTT. It encodes CASKFGRNTEAFF.

This chain uses TRBV30 with TRBJ2-3, with 10 positions matching TRBD2. The CDR3 contains 16 residues. Trimming cost V 2 bases and J 9 bases; bases outside gene matches: 14. CDR1 is GTSNPN and CDR2 is SVGIG in the germline V gene (reference sequence). CDR3 amino acids: CAWSILAGGLPGTQYF. Written as DNA, the CDR3 is TGTGCCTGGAGTATTTTAGCGGGAGGACTCCCTGGGACGCAGTATTTT.

The chain carries TRBV27 and TRBJ2-1; D unclear. CDR1 and CDR2 (germline): MNHEY, SMNVEV (reference sequence). This CDR3 has 13 residues. V lost 6 bases and J 9 bases, leaving 15 bases between the germline ends. Here the CDR3 reads CASRFPPKPEQFF. In nucleotides, the CDR3 is TGTGCCAGCAGATTCCCCCCTAAGCCTGAGCAGTTCTTC.

The V call is TRBV5-1, the J call TRBJ1-1; no clear D gene. V was pared by 6 bases and J by 1 base, with 13 bases between. The CDR3 consists of 14 residues. Germline CDR1 and CDR2: SGHRS and YFSETQ. The CDR3 nucleotides read TGCGCCAGCACGGTTGGCAGAAAGAACACTGAAGCTTTCTTT. Encoded protein: CASTVGRKNTEAFF.

The chain joins TRBV30 to TRBJ2-6; either TRBD1 or TRBD2 may fit D (5 bases each). V was trimmed by 1 base and J by 2 bases, leaving 15 bases between them. Germline loops: CDR1 GTSNPN, CDR2 SVGIG (reference sequence). This CDR3 region has 17 residues. For the CDR3, the DNA is TGTGCCTGGAGTGGGGACCATAGATACGCTGGGGCCAACGTCCTGACTTTC. It specifies CAWSGDHRYAGANVLTF.

V and J are TRBV6-2 or TRBV6-3 and TRBJ2-5; no definite D call. V lost 2 bases and J lost 5, with 9 bases in between. CDR1 is MNHEY and CDR2 is SVGEGT in the germline V gene. The CDR3 is 13 amino acids. CDR3 region: CASSYDYSETQYF. The CDR3 region has the DNA TGTGCCAGCAGTTACGATTATTCCGAGACCCAGTACTTC.

The rearrangement uses TRBV4-1 and TRBJ1-5; no reliable D call. The CDR3 consists of 14 residues. Trimming removed 1 base at V and 7 bases at J, with 11 bases between. Germline CDR1 reads MGHRA; CDR2 reads YSYEKL. For the CDR3, the DNA is TGCGCCAGCAGCCAAGGTTTTGGGATCCAGCCCCAGCATTTT. Its protein is CASSQGFGIQPQHF.

Points on this clone: At one boundary the junction diverges from the germline segment, which might be a read error. The chain recombines TRBV30 with TRBJ1-6; D not resolved. The CDR3 is 20 amino acids. From germline, CDR1 is GTSNPN and CDR2 SVGIG (reference sequence). For the CDR3, the DNA is TGTGCCTGGAGTGTACTAGACGTAGTGCCGTGGGCAGCTGAATCTTTTCAGGACCCCTTT. Amino acids: CAWSVLDVVPWAAESFQDPF.

The genes are TRBV3-1 (or the pseudogene TRBV3-2) and TRBJ2-5; 7 nucleotides line up with TRBD1. CDR3 length equals 14 residues. The V gene's germline CDR1 is LGHDT and CDR2 YNNKEL (reference sequence). The trim removed 5 bases at V and 5 bases at J, leaving 8 bases unmatched. The DNA of the CDR3 is TGTGCCAGCAGCTATAGGGGGCTAGGCGAGACCCAGTACTTC. Residues: CASSYRGLGETQYF.

The V gene is TRBV18, the J gene TRBJ1-3; D perhaps matches TRBD1 (6 bases). Germline values: CDR1 KGHSH, CDR2 LQKENI. This CDR3 spans 15 amino acids. V was shortened by 3 bases and J by 4 bases, with 13 bases between the two germline ends. As DNA, the CDR3 is TGTGCCAGCTCACCCTCAGGGGCGAAAGGAAACACCATATATTTT. Residues: CASSPSGAKGNTIYF. Filled out from reference TRBV18 and TRBJ1-3, the complete variable domain reads NAGVMQNPRHLVRRRGQEARLRCSPMKGHSHVYWYRQLPEEGLKFMVYLQKENIIDESGMPKERFSAEFPKEGPSILRIQQVVRGDSAAYFCASSPSGAKGNTIYFGEGSWLTVV.

This sequence joins TRBV7-8 and TRBJ2-2, with TRBD2 matching 8 bases. The CDR3 totals 16 residues. Germline V CDR1 and CDR2: SGHVS, FQNEAQ. With V trimmed by 5 bases and J by 3 bases, 8 bases remained unmatched. The CDR3 loop is CASSGRSGGDTGELFF. The DNA for the CDR3 is TGTGCCAGCAGCGGAAGGTCGGGAGGGGACACCGGGGAGCTGTTTTTT.

This rearrangement joins TRBV28 to TRBJ1-2; no clear D gene. CDR3 size: 13 residues. Germline CDR1 and CDR2: MDHEN and SYDVKM. The V end lost 2 bases, the J end lost 8 bases, and 12 bases lay between the germline ends. This CDR3 is CASSLKRLGGYTF. The CDR3 nucleotides read TGTGCCAGCAGTTTAAAAAGGTTGGGAGGCTACACCTTC.

This chain connects TRBV9 to TRBJ2-3; no reliable D call. This CDR3 comprises 15 residues. Trimming stripped 4 bases from V and 1 base from J, with 13 bases between. Germline CDR1 reads SGDLS; CDR2 reads YYNGEE. CDR3: CASSPPGARTDTQYF. The CDR3 DNA reads as TGTGCCAGCAGCCCCCCAGGAGCCCGCACAGATACGCAGTATTTT. The full variable domain, rest sourced from reference TRBV9 and TRBJ2-3, is DSGVTQTPKHLITATGQRVTLRCSPRSGDLSVYWYQQSLDQGLQFLIQYYNGEERAKGNILERFSAQQFPDLHSELNLSSLELGDSALYFCASSPPGARTDTQYFGPGTRLTVL.

The chain employs TRBV6-2 or TRBV6-3 and TRBJ2-3; D might be TRBD1 (6 bases). Trimming removed 6 bases from V and 2 bases from J, with 9 bases in between. Looked up from germline, CDR1 is MNHEY and CDR2 is SVGEGT. The CDR3 runs to 13 residues. CDR3 nucleotides: TGTGCCAGCAGCCGGGACACCACAGATACGCAGTATTTT. It translates to CASSRDTTDTQYF.

The chain uses TRBV27 and TRBJ1-1, with D perhaps matching TRBD1 (6 bases). Per the germline V gene, CDR1 is MNHEY and CDR2 is SMNVEV (reference sequence). The CDR3 is 16 residues long. The V and J ends lost 5 bases and 1 base respectively, with 17 bases between them. CDR3 DNA: TGTGCCAGCAGTCCCCTCGGAGGGGGGGGGAACACTGAAGCTTTCTTT. Its protein product is CASSPLGGGGNTEAFF.

This rearrangement joins TRBV3-1 (or the pseudogene TRBV3-2) to TRBJ2-1; D is possibly TRBD1 (5 bases). Germline assignment: CDR1 LGHDT and CDR2 YNNKEL (reference sequence). Trimming shortened V by 0 bases and J by 8 bases, and 8 bases separated the two germline ends. CDR3 length: 13 amino acids. The CDR3 nucleotides are TGTGCCAGCAGCCAAGAATGGGGCGATGAGCAGTTCTTC. This encodes CASSQEWGDEQFF.

The chain joins TRBV4-3 to TRBJ1-2; no clear D gene. Germline CDR1 reads LGHNA; CDR2 reads YSLEER. The V end was cut by 4 bases, the J end by 0 bases, with 12 bases between. The CDR3 extends over 15 amino acids. This CDR3 reads CASSRTWHPNYGYTF. In DNA form, the CDR3 reads TGCGCCAGCAGCCGCACGTGGCATCCTAACTATGGCTACACCTTC.

The chain employs TRBV5-1 and TRBJ2-3, with D unclear. This CDR3 comprises 12 residues. V was trimmed by 2 bases and J by 4 bases, leaving 5 bases between them. The germline CDR1 and CDR2 sequences are SGHRS and YFSETQ. CDR3 sequence: CASSFRSDTQYF. CDR3 coding DNA: TGCGCCAGCAGCTTTCGCTCAGATACGCAGTATTTT.

The CDR3 loop reads CASSLRIDRGRGYTF. CDR3 coding DNA: TGTGCCAGCAGCCTGAGAATAGACAGGGGAAGAGGCTACACCTTC. The J gene is TRBJ1-2, the V gene TRBV12-1; the table's D call of TRBD1 was not tested on the DNA. TRBV12-1 is an annotated pseudogene. This CDR3 is built from 15 residues.

The chain employs TRBV30 and TRBJ1-4, with D uncertain. Per germline, CDR1 GTSNPN and CDR2 SVGIG (reference sequence). This CDR3 region has 14 residues. V lost 2 bases to trimming and J lost 7 bases, with 14 bases between them. The CDR3 nucleotides read TGTGCCTGGAGTAGTTCAATTTGGGGTGAAAAACTGTTTTTT. It specifies CAWSSSIWGEKLFF.